One sample yielded the 28 T cell receptor beta chains listed below, sequenced in a study of early T cells in non-severe SARS-CoV-2 infection. One entry per CDR3 protein results from TCRdb running MiXCR on the 5' RACE reads. This table holds about 80,000 distinct CDR3 sequences, around 6% found once. The sequenced material came from whole blood. The receptors shown here come from an adult who was a healthcare worker with PCR-confirmed SARS-CoV-2 infection or an uninfected control (not recorded which).

This clonotype has just a few counts. The chain employs TRBV28 and TRBJ2-5, with D possibly TRBD1 on 5 matching bases. CDR1 and CDR2 from the germline V gene are MDHEN and SYDVKM. The V gene lost 6 bases and the J gene lost 3 bases, with 17 bases spanning the gap. CDR3 length: 15 amino acids. The CDR3 here is CASSSGAPGKETQYF. The CDR3 DNA sequence: TGTGCCAGCAGCTCTGGGGCCCCGGGTAAAGAGACCCAGTACTTC. The variable domain in full, with the rest retrieved from reference TRBV28 and TRBJ2-5, is DVKVTQSSRYLVKRTGEKVFLECVQDMDHENMFWYRQDPGLGLRLIYFSYDVKMKEKGDIPEGYSVSREKKERFSLILESASTNQTSMYLCASSSGAPGKETQYFGPGTRLLVL.

There are many counts of this clonotype. The chain has TRBV27 and TRBJ1-1; no reliable D call. Germline V CDR1 and CDR2: MNHEY, SMNVEV (reference sequence). CDR3 length: 13 amino acids. V was trimmed by 2 bases and J by 5 bases, leaving 9 bases between them. In nucleotides, the CDR3 is TGTGCCAGCAGTTTAACAGCGGGTACTGAAGCTTTCTTT. It specifies CASSLTAGTEAFF.

This clonotype turned up a few times. The genes are TRBV4-2 and TRBJ2-3, with 8 nucleotides matching TRBD2. This CDR3 is built from 17 residues. Germline CDR1 and CDR2: LGHNA and YNFKEQ. V dropped 0 bases and J dropped 2; count of bases not matched to a gene: 7. The CDR3 nucleotides read TGTGCCAGCAGCCAAGAAGTTGGAGCGGGGGTCACAGATACGCAGTATTTT. Translating it yields CASSQEVGAGVTDTQYF.

This clonotype has more than one count but fewer than ten. The chain has TRBV15 and TRBJ1-1; no reliable D call. The V and J ends lost 0 bases and 8 bases respectively, with 10 bases between them. This CDR3 has 13 amino acids. Per the germline V gene, CDR1 is LNHNV and CDR2 is YYDKDF (reference sequence). The CDR3 bases are TGTGCCACCAGCAGAGATGAGGTGGGGGAAGCTTTCTTT. Its translation: CATSRDEVGEAFF. The full variable domain, its missing parts supplied by reference TRBV15 and TRBJ1-1, is DAMVIQNPRYQVTQFGKPVTLSCSQTLNHNVMYWYQQKSSQAPKLLFHYYDKDFNNEADTPDNFQSRRPNTSFCFLDIRSPGLGDTAMYLCATSRDEVGEAFFGQGTRLTVV.

The chain carries TRBV6-2 or TRBV6-3 and TRBJ2-7, with D possibly being TRBD1 (5 bases). The CDR3 contains 13 residues. V dropped 6 bases and J dropped 2 bases, with 11 bases sitting between them. Germline loops: CDR1 MNHEY, CDR2 SVGEGT. The CDR3 region is CASSRGQAYEQYF. CDR3 bases: TGTGCCAGCAGCCGAGGACAAGCCTACGAGCAGTACTTC.

This chain links TRBV2 with TRBJ2-7; no clear D gene. V lost 6 bases, J lost 2 bases, and 11 bases lay in between. The germline gives CDR1 SNHLY, CDR2 FYNNEI. There are 13 residues in the CDR3. The CDR3 nucleotides read TGTGCCAGCAGGGAATCTTCTCCCTACGAGCAGTACTTC. Protein product: CASRESSPYEQYF.

The table lists this clonotype with many counts. The gene calls are TRBV7-9 and TRBJ2-5, with 9 bases aligning to TRBD1. Germline-derived CDR1 and CDR2 are SEHNR and FQNEAQ (reference sequence). The length of the CDR3 is 17 residues. With 2 bases clipped from V and 4 bases from J, the junction kept 11 bases outside the gene matches. CDR3: CASSLLRAGTGIETQYF. In nucleotides, the CDR3 is TGTGCCAGCAGCTTACTGAGGGCCGGGACAGGGATAGAGACCCAGTACTTC.

The J gene is TRBJ2-1, the V gene TRBV10-3; tentatively, D is TRBD1 (5 bases). Germline V gene data show CDR1 as ENHRY and CDR2 as SYGVKD. V lost 2 bases to trimming and J lost 2 bases, with 7 bases between them. The CDR3 loop spans 14 amino acids. CDR3 amino acids: CAISEPGTYNEQFF. DNA of the CDR3: TGTGCCATCAGTGAGCCAGGGACCTACAATGAGCAGTTCTTC.

This clonotype was observed many times. The chain links TRBV7-2 to TRBJ2-1, with 11 bases identical to TRBD1. Germline assignment: CDR1 SGHTA and CDR2 FQGNSA. This CDR3 has 16 residues. Trimming took 5 bases from V and 3 from J; bases not matched to a gene: 6. The CDR3 sequence: CASSHRGTGGYNEQFF. Here the CDR3 DNA reads TGTGCCAGCAGCCATAGAGGGACAGGGGGCTACAATGAGCAGTTCTTC.

The gene calls are TRBV29-1 and TRBJ1-2; 7 nucleotides match TRBD1. With V trimmed by 4 bases and J by 8 bases, 7 bases remained unmatched. This CDR3 spans 12 amino acids. From germline, CDR1 is SQVTM and CDR2 ANQGSEA. In nucleotides, the CDR3 is TGCAGCGTTGGAACAGGGGCGGAAGGCTACACCTTC. Protein: CSVGTGAEGYTF.

This clonotype was found a few times. The V gene is TRBV6-6, the J gene TRBJ1-2; the match to TRBD1 covers 11 bases. From germline, CDR1 is MNHNY and CDR2 SVGAGI (reference sequence). Trimming cost V 6 bases and J 6 bases; bases outside gene matches: 3. The CDR3 sequence is 13 residues long. CDR3 DNA sequence: TGTGCCAGCAGAAAGGGACAGGGGGATGGCTACACCTTC. Amino acid sequence: CASRKGQGDGYTF.

This clonotype appeared many times. The chain joins TRBV6-5 to TRBJ2-2; D might be TRBD2 (7 bases). Deletions cut 6 bases from V and 5 bases from J, with 19 bases between. Per the germline V gene, CDR1 is MNHEY and CDR2 is SVGAGI. The CDR3 runs to 16 residues. The CDR3 DNA reads as TGTGCCAGCAGCCCCCGACCGGGGGGCGGGACCGGGGAGCTGTTTTTT. This codes for CASSPRPGGGTGELFF.

This clonotype was picked up a small number of times. This rearrangement joins TRBV24-1 to TRBJ2-1; weak D call: TRBD1 (6 bases). CDR3 length: 13 amino acids. Germline loops: CDR1 KGHDR, CDR2 SFDVKD. V lost 10 bases to trimming and J lost 0 bases, with 9 bases between them. The CDR3 spells CATRGNSYNEQFF. CDR3 nucleotide sequence: TGTGCCACTAGGGGGAACTCCTACAATGAGCAGTTCTTC.

The chain employs TRBV27 and TRBJ2-1; the D gene is possibly TRBD2 (6 bases). The germline V gene encodes CDR1 MNHEY and CDR2 SMNVEV (reference sequence). The CDR3 spans 17 residues. V was shortened by 0 bases and J by 7 bases, with 19 bases between the two germline ends. The CDR3 DNA reads as TGTGCCAGCAGTTTATCTTCGGTCGGGAGTGGTTTTAATGAGCAGTTCTTC. It specifies CASSLSSVGSGFNEQFF.

This clonotype was seen at least ten times. This sequence joins TRBV4-3 and TRBJ2-2; 7 bases agree with TRBD2. Germline values: CDR1 LGHNA, CDR2 YSLEER. V lost 0 bases and J lost 0; bases outside the gene matches: 7. The CDR3 consists of 18 residues. CDR3 bases: TGCGCCAGCAGCCAAGATATCGGGGGGAGGGCGAACACCGGGGAGCTGTTTTTT. This gives the protein CASSQDIGGRANTGELFF.

There are many counts of this clonotype. The chain couples TRBV30 to TRBJ1-5; 9 bases are shared with TRBD1. Germline V CDR1 and CDR2: GTSNPN, SVGIG (reference sequence). This CDR3 contains 15 residues. With V trimmed by 3 bases and J by 0 bases, 3 bases remained unmatched. CDR3 amino acids: CAWSLQGASNQPQHF. The CDR3 DNA is TGTGCCTGGAGCCTACAGGGGGCTAGCAATCAGCCCCAGCATTTT.

A few counts support this clonotype. This CDR3 reads CASSPRAGTGGNTIYF. For the CDR3, the DNA is TGTGCCAGCAGCCCACGAGCCGGGACAGGGGGAAACACCATATATTTT. The V and J genes are TRBV7-2 and TRBJ1-3, with 9 bases fitting TRBD1. There are 16 residues in the CDR3. Germline V gives CDR1 SGHTA, CDR2 FQGNSA. V lost 5 bases and J lost 4; bases outside the gene matches: 9.

A few counts support this clonotype. This CDR3 is CASSSRADQETQYF. CDR3 bases: TGTGCCAGCAGTTCCAGGGCCGACCAAGAGACCCAGTACTTC. This rearrangement joins TRBV28 to TRBJ2-5, with a possible D match to TRBD1 (5 bases). The CDR3 is 14 residues long. Trimming left V 4 bases short and J 0 bases short, with 9 bases between. The germline V gene has CDR1 MDHEN and CDR2 SYDVKM. Combining the CDR3 with reference TRBV28 and TRBJ2-5 gives the whole variable domain DVKVTQSSRYLVKRTGEKVFLECVQDMDHENMFWYRQDPGLGLRLIYFSYDVKMKEKGDIPEGYSVSREKKERFSLILESASTNQTSMYLCASSSRADQETQYFGPGTRLLVL.

This clonotype was seen a few times. The rearrangement joins TRBV6-5 to TRBJ2-5; D remains ambiguous. CDR1 is MNHEY, CDR2 SVGAGI, per germline. This CDR3 contains 11 residues. Trimming stripped 5 bases from V and 3 bases from J, with 4 bases between. Here the CDR3 DNA reads TGTGCCAGCAGTATGAAAGAGACCCAGTACTTC. As protein: CASSMKETQYF.

This clonotype was counted a few times. The rearrangement links TRBV6-6 to TRBJ1-1; D perhaps matches TRBD1 (6 bases). Germline V gene lookup returns CDR1 MNHNY and CDR2 SVGAGI (reference sequence). The CDR3 covers 16 residues. Deletions cut 4 bases from V and 6 bases from J, with 21 bases between. This CDR3 reads CASSSLRGGTFPEAFF. The CDR3 coding sequence is TGTGCCAGCAGTTCCCTACGAGGGGGAACCTTCCCTGAAGCTTTCTTT.

This clonotype was found many times. This sequence joins TRBV3-1 and TRBJ1-6, with D possibly matching TRBD1 (5 bases). Germline assignment: CDR1 LGHDT and CDR2 YNNKEL (reference sequence). V dropped 7 bases and J dropped 0 bases, with 10 bases sitting between them. The CDR3 extends over 15 amino acids. The chain's CDR3 is CASKGYSSYNSPLHF. In nucleotides, the CDR3 is TGTGCCAGCAAGGGGTATAGCTCCTATAATTCACCCCTCCACTTT.

CDR3: CASSLRAGTYTEAFF. The CDR3, as DNA: TGTGCCAGCAGCTTACGGGCAGGGACGTACACTGAAGCTTTCTTT. V usage is TRBV7-2 and J usage is TRBJ1-1, with D possibly TRBD1 on 5 matching bases. The ends were cut back, 2 bases at V and 3 bases at J, with 13 bases in the middle. Germline CDR1 reads SGHTA; CDR2 reads FQGNSA. The CDR3 covers 15 residues. Looking up the rest from reference TRBV7-2 and TRBJ1-1 gives the full variable domain: GAGVSQSPSNKVTEKGKDVELRCDPISGHTALYWYRQSLGQGLEFLIYFQGNSAPDKSGLPSDRFSAERTGGSVSTLTIQRTQQEDSAVYLCASSLRAGTYTEAFFGQGTRLTVV.

This clonotype was seen many times. The chain combines TRBV11-2 with TRBJ2-7; 9 bases agree with TRBD1. Germline CDR1 and CDR2: SGHAT and FQNNGV. This CDR3 has 15 residues. Losses at the gene ends were 5 bases for V and 4 bases for J; bases not matched to a gene: 9. CDR3 in amino acids: CASSGGTGHLYEQYF. The CDR3 nucleotides are TGTGCCAGCAGCGGAGGGACAGGGCATTTGTACGAGCAGTACTTC.

This clonotype was seen a few times. The rearrangement links TRBV7-9 to TRBJ2-7; D call uncertain. Germline CDR1 and CDR2: SEHNR and FQNEAQ (reference sequence). Trimming took 1 base from V and 2 from J, leaving 9 bases between them. The CDR3 has 14 amino acids. The CDR3 DNA follows: TGTGCCAGCAGCTTAGGGCAGTCAACCTACGAGCAGTACTTC. Translating it yields CASSLGQSTYEQYF.

Ten or more counts support this clonotype. J is TRBJ1-2 and V is TRBV20-1; TRBD1 agrees at 7 bases. The CDR3 is 13 amino acids. Germline-derived CDR1 and CDR2 are DFQATT and SNEGSKA (reference sequence). J lost 5 bases, V lost 4 bases, and 7 bases had no gene match. CDR3 protein: CSATKTGSYGYTF. CDR3 nucleotides: TGCAGTGCTACAAAGACAGGGAGTTATGGCTACACCTTC.

This clonotype was recorded a few times. The genes are TRBV9 and TRBJ2-2; D possibly corresponds to TRBD2 (6 bases). Germline V lookup: CDR1 SGDLS, CDR2 YYNGEE. The V and J ends lost 0 bases and 6 bases respectively, with 9 bases between them. This CDR3 contains 14 residues. CDR3: CASSVVGGAGELFF. CDR3 nucleotide sequence: TGTGCCAGCAGCGTAGTGGGGGGAGCCGGGGAGCTGTTTTTT.

This clonotype came up a few times. The chain has TRBV7-2 and TRBJ2-6, with D perhaps matching TRBD2 (6 bases). V dropped 2 bases and J dropped 4 bases, with 15 bases sitting between them. Germline CDR1 is SGHTA and CDR2 is FQGNSA. The CDR3 loop spans 17 amino acids. The CDR3 is CASSLSGTVSGANVLTF. As DNA, the CDR3 is TGTGCCAGCAGCTTATCCGGGACTGTCTCCGGGGCCAACGTCCTGACTTTC.

This clonotype came up many times. This chain connects TRBV10-3 to TRBJ1-2; D may be TRBD1 (5 bases). The CDR3 extends over 13 amino acids. Trimming stripped 4 bases from V and 5 bases from J, with 11 bases between. Germline loops: CDR1 ENHRY, CDR2 SYGVKD. In DNA form, the CDR3 reads TGTGCCATCAGTGCGGACCAGGGTTATGGCTACACCTTC. It is translated as CAISADQGYGYTF.